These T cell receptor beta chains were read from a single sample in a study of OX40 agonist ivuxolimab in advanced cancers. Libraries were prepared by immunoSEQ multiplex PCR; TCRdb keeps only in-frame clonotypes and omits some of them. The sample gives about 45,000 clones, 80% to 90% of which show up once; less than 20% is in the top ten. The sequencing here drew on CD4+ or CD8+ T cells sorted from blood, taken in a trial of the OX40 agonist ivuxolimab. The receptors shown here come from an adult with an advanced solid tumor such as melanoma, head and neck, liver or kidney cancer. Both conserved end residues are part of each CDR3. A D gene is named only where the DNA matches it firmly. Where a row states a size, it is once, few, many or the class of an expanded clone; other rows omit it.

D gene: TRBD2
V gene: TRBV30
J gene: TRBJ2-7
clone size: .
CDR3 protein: CAWSPTRLREAGEQYF
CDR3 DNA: TGTGCCTGGAGCCCGACCCGCTTGCGGGAGGCGGGCGAGCAGTACTTC

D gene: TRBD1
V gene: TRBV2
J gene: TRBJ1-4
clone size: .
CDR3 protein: CASRTGLGLFF
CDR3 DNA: TGTGCCAGCAGGACAGGGCTAGGACTGTTTTTT

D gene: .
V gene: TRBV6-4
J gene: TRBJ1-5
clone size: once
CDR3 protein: CASSEGSNQPQHF
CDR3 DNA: TGTGCCAGCAGTGAGGGGAGCAATCAGCCCCAGCATTTT

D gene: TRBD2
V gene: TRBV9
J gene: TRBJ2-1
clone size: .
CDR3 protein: CASSPRPGLAVNEQFF
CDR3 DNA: TGTGCCAGCAGCCCGCGGCCGGGACTAGCGGTCAATGAGCAGTTCTTC

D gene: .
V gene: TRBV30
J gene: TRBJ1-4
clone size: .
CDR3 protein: CAWRPRGVEKLFF
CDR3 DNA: TGTGCCTGGAGACCTAGGGGTGTTGAAAAACTGTTTTTT

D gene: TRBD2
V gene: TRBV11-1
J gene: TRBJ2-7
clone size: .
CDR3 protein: CASSSPGLAGEYEQYF
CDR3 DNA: TGTGCCAGCAGCTCACCGGGACTAGCGGGAGAATACGAGCAGTACTTC

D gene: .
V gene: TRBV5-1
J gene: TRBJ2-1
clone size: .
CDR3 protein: CASSLGGSGGEQFF
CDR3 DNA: TGCGCCAGCAGCTTGGGAGGCTCTGGGGGTGAGCAGTTCTTC

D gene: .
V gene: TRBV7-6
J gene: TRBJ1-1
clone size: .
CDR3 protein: CASTDRAENTEAFF
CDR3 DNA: TGTGCCAGCACGGATAGGGCGGAGAACACTGAAGCTTTCTTT

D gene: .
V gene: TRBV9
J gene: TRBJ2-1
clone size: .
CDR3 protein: CASSVAGDYNEQFF
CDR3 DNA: TGTGCCAGCAGCGTAGCAGGGGACTACAATGAGCAGTTCTTC

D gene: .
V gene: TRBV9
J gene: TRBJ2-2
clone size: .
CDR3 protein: CASSNTGELFF
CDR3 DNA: TGTGCCAGCAGCAACACCGGGGAGCTGTTTTTT

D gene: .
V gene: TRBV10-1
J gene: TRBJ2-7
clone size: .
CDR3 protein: CASSESGGYEQYF
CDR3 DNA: TGCGCCAGCAGTGAGAGCGGAGGGTACGAGCAGTACTTC

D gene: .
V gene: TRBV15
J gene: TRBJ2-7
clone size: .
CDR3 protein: CATSNHGEGHPYEQYF
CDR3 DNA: TGTGCCACCAGCAACCACGGGGAGGGACACCCCTACGAGCAGTACTTC